This T cell receptor (beta chain) stems from a study of blood T cell repertoires in COVID-19. Turning to the study itself: In each case, the material was cDNA or gDNA derived from T cells, B-cell-depleted T cells, or PBMCs.

As handled by the study authors: For nucleated cells, counts were estimated from reference gene primer amplification. Data came from immunoSEQ multiplex PCR; TCRdb stores just in-frame clones and leaves some out. The V and J calls and the clone size are those of that table, but D and trimming were determined from the DNA. Among 95,000 to 150,000 clones listed, approximately 80% were seen once. The CDR3 totals 14 residues. The V end was cut by 0 bases, the J end by 8 bases, with 13 bases between. The sequencing sample was made of peripheral blood. The source is a woman between 70 and 85 years old with acute or convalescent COVID-19. The chain links TRBV23-1 to TRBJ1-2; tentatively, D is TRBD1 (6 bases). TRBV23-1 is an open reading frame whose function is uncertain. CDR3 bases: TGCGCCAGCAGTCAATCGGGGACATTAGGCGGCTACACCTTC. This codes for CASSQSGTLGGYTF.